In its sample, the clone carrying this TCR beta chain was seen many times. Its antigen is as yet unknown. TCRdb reanalysed the 5' RACE reads using MiXCR and keeps one entry per CDR3 protein. The sample yields fewer than 350,000 distinct CDR3 sequences, approximately 15% seen once. This record belongs to a study of T-cell memory formation after mild COVID-19. General study points: Clones that shrank (day 15 to 85) were balanced CD4/CD8, whereas later expanders leaned CD4+.

Germline V gene sequence: CDR1 DFQATT, CDR2 SNEGSKA (reference sequence). Trimming took off 0 bases at V and 0 bases at J, with 2 bases between the two ends. The length of the CDR3 is 13 residues. The source material was PBMCs or a T cell subset sorted from them (not recorded which). This chain links TRBV20-1 with TRBJ1-4, with no clear D. This TCR was recovered from a man between 18 and 29 years old who had mild COVID-19 (a few samples of this study predate the infection). Cell type and time point are not known. CDR3 sequence (DNA): TGCAGTGCTAGAGAAGCAACTAATGAAAAACTGTTTTTT. It yields the protein CSAREATNEKLFF.